This T cell receptor beta chain originates from a study of regulatory T cells in long-lasting Graves disease. Time point meaning: newly diagnosed GD, antithyroid drugs for less than 3 months. Extracted PBMC RNA gave rise to the TCR library. Findings and caveats of the study: Thyroid tissue was not sampled; only peripheral blood was.

From germline, CDR1 is MNHEY and CDR2 SVGEGT. This CDR3 has 16 residues. Construction of TCR beta libraries relied on iRepertoire HTBI primers and on Arm-PCR targeting CDR3 regions. TCRdb itself ran the multiplex PCR reads through MiXCR, one entry per CDR3 protein. Of about 540,000 distinct CDR3 sequences in the sample, about 13% were seen once. This clonotype was found a few times. Its antigen is undetermined. The sample also formed part of further work on T cells in Graves' hyperthyroidism and ophthalmopathy.

The rearrangement joins TRBV6-2 or TRBV6-3 to TRBJ2-3; TRBD2 matches at 9 bases. Specimen: peripheral blood mononuclear cells (PBMCs), collected at new diagnosis, from a patient treated with antithyroid drugs. This sequence originates from a man younger than 45 with Graves disease. As DNA, the CDR3 is TGTGTCAACATCCCGGTTAGCGGGAGCAACACAGATACGCAGTATTTT. This gives the protein CVNIPVSGSNTDTQYF.